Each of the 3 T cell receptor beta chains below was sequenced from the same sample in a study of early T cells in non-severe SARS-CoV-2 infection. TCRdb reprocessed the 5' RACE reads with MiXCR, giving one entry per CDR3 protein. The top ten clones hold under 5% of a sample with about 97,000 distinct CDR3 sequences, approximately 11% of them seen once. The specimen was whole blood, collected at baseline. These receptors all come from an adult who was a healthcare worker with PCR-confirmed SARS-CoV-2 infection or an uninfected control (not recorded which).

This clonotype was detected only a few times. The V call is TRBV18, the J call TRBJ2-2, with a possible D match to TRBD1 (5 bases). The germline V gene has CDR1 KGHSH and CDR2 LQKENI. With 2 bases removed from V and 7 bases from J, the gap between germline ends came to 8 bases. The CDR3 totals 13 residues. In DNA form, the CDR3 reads TGTGCCAGCTCACCAGGACACCTCGGGGAGCTGTTTTTT. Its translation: CASSPGHLGELFF.

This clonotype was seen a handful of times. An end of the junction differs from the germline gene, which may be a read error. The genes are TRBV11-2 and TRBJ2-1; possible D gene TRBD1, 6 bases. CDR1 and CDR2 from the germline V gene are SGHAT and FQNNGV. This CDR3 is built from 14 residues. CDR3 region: CASSLGAGAYEQLF. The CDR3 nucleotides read TGTGCCAGCAGCTTAGGGGCAGGGGCCTATGAGCAGCTCTTC.

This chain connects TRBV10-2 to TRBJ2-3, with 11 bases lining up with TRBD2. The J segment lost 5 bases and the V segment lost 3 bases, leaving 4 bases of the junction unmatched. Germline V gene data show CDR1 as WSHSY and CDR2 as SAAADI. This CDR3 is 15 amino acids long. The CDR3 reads CASSDTSGGKDTQYF. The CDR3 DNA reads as TGCGCCAGCAGTGATACTAGCGGGGGTAAAGATACGCAGTATTTT.